A selection of T cell receptor beta chains follows, all from one sample in a study of blood T cell repertoires in COVID-19. Measured with immunoSEQ multiplex PCR; TCRdb has only the in-frame clones, and not every one. The table has 200,000 to 250,000 clones, 82% seen once. The sequenced sample consisted of PBMCs or T cells enriched from blood (not recorded which). All receptors come from a woman aged 60-75 years who had recovered from COVID-19. CDR3s include the opening cysteine and the closing phenylalanine or tryptophan. Fields, in order: CDR3 DNA, CDR3 protein, V gene, D gene, clone size, J gene. D genes are given only for firm matches. Clone size, where shown, is once, few, many, or a class for clones that have expanded.

DNA: TGCGCCAGCAGCCTAAGGACTAGCGGGAGGGCCACCGGGGAGCTGTTTTTT
CDR3: CASSLRTSGRATGELFF
V: TRBV5-1
D: TRBD2
size: NA
J: TRBJ2-2

DNA: TGTGCCAGCAGCTTAGCCCGTAGCGGGGGGGCGAAGACCCAGTACTTC
CDR3: CASSLARSGGAKTQYF
V: TRBV11-1
D: TRBD2
size: NA
J: TRBJ2-5

DNA: TGTGCCAGTAGTTTTCAGATTAGCAATCAGCCCCAGCATTTT
CDR3: CASSFQISNQPQHF
V: TRBV19
D: NA
size: NA
J: TRBJ1-5

DNA: TGCGCCAGCAGCTTGGCGGGGGGCACTAATGAAAAACTGTTTTTT
CDR3: CASSLAGGTNEKLFF
V: TRBV5-1
D: NA
size: once
J: TRBJ1-4

DNA: TGTGCCAGCAGCTGGGAGAGCTCCTATAATTCACCCCTCCACTTT
CDR3: CASSWESSYNSPLHF
V: TRBV7-9
D: NA
size: NA
J: TRBJ1-6

DNA: TGTGCCAGCAGCTTAGGCAGGGGTGGAAACACCATATATTTT
CDR3: CASSLGRGGNTIYF
V: TRBV7-2
D: NA
size: NA
J: TRBJ1-3

DNA: TGTGCCAGCAGTTCGACTAGCGGTTTCGCGAATACGCAGTATTTT
CDR3: CASSSTSGFANTQYF
V: TRBV6-4
D: TRBD2
size: once
J: TRBJ2-3

DNA: TGTGCCAGTAGTATAGATCGGAGGCGGACAGGGGTAGCCAAAAACATTCAGTACTTC
CDR3: CASSIDRRRTGVAKNIQYF
V: TRBV19
D: TRBD1
size: few
J: TRBJ2-4

DNA: TGTGCCAGCTCACCACGGCTAGCGGGAAGCACAGATACGCAGTATTTT
CDR3: CASSPRLAGSTDTQYF
V: TRBV18
D: TRBD2
size: NA
J: TRBJ2-3

DNA: TGTGCCAGCAGCTTAGGGCCGCTGAACACTGAAGCTTTCTTT
CDR3: CASSLGPLNTEAFF
V: TRBV11-2
D: NA
size: NA
J: TRBJ1-1

DNA: TGTGCCAGCTCTCCGACAGGGGATAATGGCTACACCTTC
CDR3: CASSPTGDNGYTF
V: TRBV18
D: TRBD1
size: NA
J: TRBJ1-2

DNA: TGTGCCAGCAGCATGACTAGCGGGGGCTACGAGCAGTACTTC
CDR3: CASSMTSGGYEQYF
V: TRBV9
D: TRBD2
size: NA
J: TRBJ2-7

DNA: TGTGCCAGCAGCCCCCGAATGGCGAACACTGAAGCTTTCTTT
CDR3: CASSPRMANTEAFF
V: TRBV7-9
D: NA
size: NA
J: TRBJ1-1

DNA: TGTGCCAGCGCGACAGCGTACGAGCAGTACTTC
CDR3: CASATAYEQYF
V: TRBV27
D: NA
size: few
J: TRBJ2-7

DNA: TGTGCCAGCAGTCCCTGGACAGGGGATCGTGGTAATTCACCCCTCCACTTT
CDR3: CASSPWTGDRGNSPLHF
V: TRBV6-2/TRBV6-3
D: TRBD1
size: NA
J: TRBJ1-6

DNA: TGTGCCAGCAGCTTGTTATATACGAACACCGGGGAGCTGTTTTTT
CDR3: CASSLLYTNTGELFF
V: TRBV7-8
D: NA
size: NA
J: TRBJ2-2

DNA: TGTGCCAGCAGCGATCGGACAGGTCTGAACACTGAAGCTTTCTTT
CDR3: CASSDRTGLNTEAFF
V: TRBV7-9
D: TRBD1
size: NA
J: TRBJ1-1

DNA: TGTGCCAGCAGTTACGCCGGGGGGTTATCCTACGAGCAGTACTTC
CDR3: CASSYAGGLSYEQYF
V: TRBV6-5
D: TRBD2
size: NA
J: TRBJ2-7

DNA: TGTGCCAGCAGGGGGACAGCTGAAAAACTGTTTTTT
CDR3: CASRGTAEKLFF
V: TRBV2
D: TRBD1
size: NA
J: TRBJ1-4

DNA: TGTGCCAGCTCACCTCGGACAGGGCAAAATGAAAAACTGTTTTTT
CDR3: CASSPRTGQNEKLFF
V: TRBV18
D: TRBD1
size: NA
J: TRBJ1-4

DNA: TGTGCCAGTAGATGGACAGGGGGCTCTTATAGCAATCAGCCCCAGCATTTT
CDR3: CASRWTGGSYSNQPQHF
V: TRBV19
D: TRBD1
size: NA
J: TRBJ1-5

DNA: TGTGCCAGCAGTGAAGAGGGGGGGTGGAGGCCCCAGCATTTT
CDR3: CASSEEGGWRPQHF
V: TRBV6-1
D: NA
size: NA
J: TRBJ1-5

DNA: TGTGCCAGCAGCTTTCCTAGCGGGGGGGCCTTGTCCGGGGAGCTGTTTTTT
CDR3: CASSFPSGGALSGELFF
V: TRBV7-2
D: TRBD2
size: NA
J: TRBJ2-2

DNA: TGTGCCAGCAGCCTCAACCAGCAGGGACTCTATGGCTACACCTTC
CDR3: CASSLNQQGLYGYTF
V: TRBV6-5
D: NA
size: NA
J: TRBJ1-2

DNA: TGTGCCAGCAGTCCGGGGTCGATGGGGACTGAAGCTTTCTTT
CDR3: CASSPGSMGTEAFF
V: TRBV6-4
D: NA
size: NA
J: TRBJ1-1

DNA: TGTGCCAGCAGCCAAGATGGAGCAGGGGGTATGTTTGGCAATCAGCCCCAGCATTTT
CDR3: CASSQDGAGGMFGNQPQHF
V: TRBV3-1/TRBV3-2
D: TRBD1
size: NA
J: TRBJ1-5

DNA: TGTGCCAGCAGCGCTACTCACAGGGGAAAAAATTCACCCCTCCACTTT
CDR3: CASSATHRGKNSPLHF
V: TRBV13
D: TRBD1
size: NA
J: TRBJ1-6

DNA: TGTGCCAGTAGTGACCTTCTACACAGGGGGCTAGGTACTGAAGCTTTCTTT
CDR3: CASSDLLHRGLGTEAFF
V: TRBV19
D: TRBD1
size: NA
J: TRBJ1-1

DNA: TGTGCCAGCAGCCACTATGCTGGGACAGGTTCTGGGGTATCTAATGAAAAACTGTTTTTT
CDR3: CASSHYAGTGSGVSNEKLFF
V: TRBV4-2
D: TRBD1
size: NA
J: TRBJ1-4

DNA: TGTGCCAGCTCACAAAACAGGGGGCAGGAGACCCAGTACTTC
CDR3: CASSQNRGQETQYF
V: TRBV18
D: TRBD1
size: NA
J: TRBJ2-5

DNA: TGTGCCAGCAAGGCCAGGTGGATCAATGAGCAGTTCTTC
CDR3: CASKARWINEQFF
V: TRBV27
D: NA
size: NA
J: TRBJ2-1

DNA: TGTGCCAGCAGCTTAGAGACACGGGGGGCCCTTATGAACACTGAAGCTTTCTTT
CDR3: CASSLETRGALMNTEAFF
V: TRBV7-6
D: NA
size: NA
J: TRBJ1-1

DNA: TGTGCCATCAGTGAGGGGAGGGGGGCTAATCAGCCCCAGCATTTT
CDR3: CAISEGRGANQPQHF
V: TRBV10-3
D: NA
size: once
J: TRBJ1-5

DNA: TGTGCCAGCAGTTCGCTGACAGGGGGTAACACTGAAGCTTTCTTT
CDR3: CASSSLTGGNTEAFF
V: TRBV6-5
D: TRBD1
size: NA
J: TRBJ1-1

DNA: TGTGCCAGCAGCGGGACAGGGGTCAATCAGCCCCAGCATTTT
CDR3: CASSGTGVNQPQHF
V: TRBV25-1
D: TRBD1
size: NA
J: TRBJ1-5

DNA: TGTGCCAGCTCACCACAAGCGGGGGGTGGGTCACTCGAGCAGTACTTC
CDR3: CASSPQAGGGSLEQYF
V: TRBV18
D: TRBD2
size: NA
J: TRBJ2-7

DNA: TGTGCCAGTAGTATGCACTGGAGCACAGATACGCAGTATTTT
CDR3: CASSMHWSTDTQYF
V: TRBV19
D: NA
size: few
J: TRBJ2-3

DNA: TGTGCCAGCGGTAGATCTGCAACTAATGAAAAACTGTTTTTT
CDR3: CASGRSATNEKLFF
V: TRBV2
D: NA
size: once
J: TRBJ1-4

DNA: TGTGCCAGCTCGCCTACAGGGTACCGGAATGGCTACACCTTC
CDR3: CASSPTGYRNGYTF
V: TRBV18
D: NA
size: NA
J: TRBJ1-2

DNA: TGTGCCAGCAGTTACAACGGGGTCACTGAAGCTTTCTTT
CDR3: CASSYNGVTEAFF
V: TRBV6-2/TRBV6-3
D: NA
size: NA
J: TRBJ1-1

DNA: TGTGCCAGCAGTCCCTGGACTAGCGGGAGCTACAATGAGCAGTTCTTC
CDR3: CASSPWTSGSYNEQFF
V: TRBV2
D: TRBD2
size: once
J: TRBJ2-1

DNA: TGTGCCAGTAGTGTCGCAGGGATCTCTGCTAACTATGGCTACACCTTC
CDR3: CASSVAGISANYGYTF
V: TRBV19
D: NA
size: NA
J: TRBJ1-2

DNA: TGTGCCAGTAGTATCGGCCAGGGTGACACCGGGGAGCTGTTTTTT
CDR3: CASSIGQGDTGELFF
V: TRBV19
D: NA
size: NA
J: TRBJ2-2

DNA: TGTGCCAGCAGCTTAAAAAGCGGGGGGGCCATCACAGATACGCAGTATTTT
CDR3: CASSLKSGGAITDTQYF
V: TRBV5-4
D: TRBD2
size: NA
J: TRBJ2-3

DNA: TGTGCCAGCAGTCCCGCGGCGGGGTATTCTGGCTACACCTTC
CDR3: CASSPAAGYSGYTF
V: TRBV27
D: NA
size: NA
J: TRBJ1-2

DNA: TGTGCCAGCAGTTACAGGGGGCCCAACTATGGCTACACCTTC
CDR3: CASSYRGPNYGYTF
V: TRBV6-5
D: TRBD1
size: NA
J: TRBJ1-2

DNA: TGTGCCAGCAGCCAAGATCCTAGCGCGTACTACGAGCAGTACTTC
CDR3: CASSQDPSAYYEQYF
V: TRBV3-1/TRBV3-2
D: NA
size: NA
J: TRBJ2-7

DNA: TGTGCCAGCTCAGCTGACAGGGGGCAGGATCAGCCCCAGCATTTT
CDR3: CASSADRGQDQPQHF
V: TRBV18
D: TRBD1
size: few
J: TRBJ1-5

DNA: TGCGCCAGCAGTCAATTTTTAACAGGTACCTCTGGAAACACCATATATTTT
CDR3: CASSQFLTGTSGNTIYF
V: TRBV23-1
D: NA
size: few
J: TRBJ1-3

DNA: TGCGCCAGCAGCGAGGGACAGATTGATTCACCCCTCCACTTT
CDR3: CASSEGQIDSPLHF
V: TRBV5-1
D: TRBD1
size: NA
J: TRBJ1-6